One sample yielded the 27 T cell receptor beta chains listed below, sequenced in a study of blood T cell repertoires in COVID-19. Generated by immunoSEQ multiplex PCR, the TCRdb table keeps only in-frame clones and is missing some. Here the sample spans 350,000 or so clones, about 90% being singletons. The sample taken for sequencing was PBMCs or T cells enriched from blood (not recorded which). The receptors stem from a woman younger than 45 who had recovered from COVID-19.

The V call is TRBV30, the J call TRBJ1-1, with D possibly being TRBD1 (5 bases). The V gene lost 2 bases and the J gene lost 1 base, with 11 bases spanning the gap. Germline values: CDR1 GTSNPN, CDR2 SVGIG (reference sequence). This CDR3 has 14 residues. CDR3 DNA sequence: TGTGCCTGGAGTCCCCCCGGGGGGAACACTGAAGCTTTCTTT. It translates to CAWSPPGGNTEAFF.

The chain is built from TRBV5-1 and TRBJ2-7; 9 nucleotides line up with TRBD1. Germline CDR1 SGHRS, CDR2 YFSETQ. The CDR3 loop spans 15 amino acids. Trimming at V came to 5 bases and at J to 0 bases, leaving 6 bases not matched to a gene. CDR3 protein: CASSPGTGSSYEQYF. The CDR3 DNA follows: TGCGCCAGCAGTCCCGGGACAGGGAGCTCCTACGAGCAGTACTTC.

This chain links TRBV7-2 with TRBJ2-1; 8 bases fit TRBD1. The CDR3 has 16 residues. The V gene's germline CDR1 is SGHTA and CDR2 FQGNSA. V lost 2 bases, J lost 3 bases, and 6 bases stayed unmatched. The CDR3 is CASSLNFGQGYNEQFF. The CDR3 DNA reads as TGTGCCAGCAGCTTAAATTTCGGACAGGGCTACAATGAGCAGTTCTTC.

The J gene is TRBJ1-5, the V gene TRBV19; TRBD1 aligns across 9 bases. Germline-derived CDR1 and CDR2 are LNHDA and SQIVND (reference sequence). J lost 4 bases, V lost 5 bases, and 15 bases had no gene match. The CDR3 contains 18 residues. This CDR3 reads CASSSLGVGQGINQPQHF. DNA for the CDR3: TGTGCCAGTAGTTCCCTCGGTGTGGGACAGGGAATAAATCAGCCCCAGCATTTT.

The chain has TRBV6-2 or TRBV6-3 and TRBJ2-7; 8 bases are shared with TRBD1. J gave up 7 bases and V 5 bases, and 10 bases lay outside the gene matches. Germline CDR1 and CDR2: MNHEY and SVGEGT. There are 14 residues in the CDR3. CDR3 nucleotides: TGTGCCAGCAGTCCACAGGGGGTACCCCTGGAGCAGTACTTC. Its translation: CASSPQGVPLEQYF.

This clone came up a few times. This chain connects TRBV30 to TRBJ1-3; D not resolved. V gave up 3 bases and J gave up 0 bases, with 9 bases separating them. Looked up from germline, CDR1 is GTSNPN and CDR2 is SVGIG (reference sequence). This CDR3 spans 14 amino acids. The CDR3 DNA reads TGTGCCTGGAGCCCACGGGGCTCTGGAAACACCATATATTTT. This codes for CAWSPRGSGNTIYF. Drawing the rest from reference TRBV30 and TRBJ1-3, the complete variable domain is SQTIHQWPATLVQPVGSPLSLECTVEGTSNPNLYWYRQAAGRGLQLLFYSVGIGQISSEVPQNLSASRPQDRQFILSSKKLLLSDSGFYLCAWSPRGSGNTIYFGEGSWLTVV.

This clone was seen once. The CDR3 loop is CASSQDADTFNTEAFF. The CDR3 region has the DNA TGTGCCAGCAGCCAAGATGCGGACACCTTCAACACTGAAGCTTTCTTT. The chain links TRBV4-2 to TRBJ1-1; D might be TRBD1 (5 bases). This CDR3 comprises 16 residues. From germline, CDR1 is LGHNA and CDR2 YNFKEQ. The V and J ends lost 0 bases and 2 bases respectively, with 13 bases between them.

This chain links TRBV6-5 with TRBJ1-6; D is unclear. This CDR3 is 11 amino acids long. V dropped 6 bases and J dropped 7 bases, with 4 bases sitting between them. Germline CDR1 reads MNHEY; CDR2 reads SVGAGI. The CDR3 nucleotides are TGTGCCAGCAGCGAGAATTCACCCCTCCACTTT. Translated: CASSENSPLHF.

The chain is built from TRBV6-1 and TRBJ1-2; 8 bases map to TRBD1. Germline CDR1 MNHNS, CDR2 SASEGT. Trimming removed 3 bases from V and 8 bases from J; junction bases left unmatched: 11. There are 15 residues in the CDR3. Here the CDR3 DNA reads TGTGCCAGCAGTGATTTGAGGGACAGGCCCTACGGCTACACCTTC. Amino acids: CASSDLRDRPYGYTF.

This chain links TRBV10-3 with TRBJ1-2; TRBD1 matches at 9 bases. The CDR3 is made up of 16 amino acids. Germline V gene data show CDR1 as ENHRY and CDR2 as SYGVKD. J gave up 8 bases and V 4 bases, and 14 bases lay outside the gene matches. The CDR3 nucleotides read TGTGCCATCAGTGGAACCGGCCTTCGGACAGGGGTGGGCTACACCTTC. Amino acids: CAISGTGLRTGVGYTF.

The J gene is TRBJ2-3, the V gene TRBV9; weak D call: TRBD2 (6 bases). The CDR3 totals 15 residues. The V and J ends lost 4 bases and 2 bases respectively, with 14 bases between them. Germline values: CDR1 SGDLS, CDR2 YYNGEE. CDR3 protein: CASSPAQRATDTQYF. The CDR3 bases are TGTGCCAGCAGCCCAGCCCAGCGGGCCACAGATACGCAGTATTTT.

The chain has TRBV5-1 and TRBJ1-1, with 7 bases that match TRBD1. The CDR3 covers 15 residues. Trimming at V came to 0 bases and at J to 2 bases, leaving 4 bases not matched to a gene. Germline lookup yields CDR1 SGHRS and CDR2 YFSETQ. CDR3 protein: CASSLGTGLNTEAFF. The CDR3 DNA follows: TGCGCCAGCAGCTTGGGGACAGGCCTAAACACTGAAGCTTTCTTT. The full variable domain, rest sourced from reference TRBV5-1 and TRBJ1-1, is KAGVTQTPRYLIKTRGQQVTLSCSPISGHRSVSWYQQTPGQGLQFLFEYFSETQRNKGNFPGRFSGRQFSNSRSEMNVSTLELGDSALYLCASSLGTGLNTEAFFGQGTRLTVV.

The J gene is TRBJ1-1, the V gene TRBV30; 8 bases agree with TRBD1. V lost 4 bases, J lost 6 bases, and 7 bases stayed unmatched. The CDR3 is 13 amino acids. The V gene's germline CDR1 is GTSNPN and CDR2 SVGIG (reference sequence). The CDR3 nucleotides read TGTGCCTGGATTAACAGGGGGGAAGCTGAAGCTTTCTTT. It specifies CAWINRGEAEAFF.

The chain employs TRBV5-1 and TRBJ1-6; TRBD1 matches 10 bases. The ends lost 4 bases at V and 7 bases at J; junction bases unmatched: 8. This CDR3 is built from 16 residues. Germline CDR1 is SGHRS and CDR2 is YFSETQ. CDR3 region: CASSIDRGQVNSPLHF. In nucleotides, the CDR3 is TGCGCCAGCAGCATAGACAGGGGGCAGGTCAATTCACCCCTCCACTTT.

The chain recombines TRBV9 with TRBJ2-7, with 8 bases fitting TRBD2. The junction had 2 bases not matched to a gene; V was cut back by 7 bases and J by 5 bases. Germline V CDR1 and CDR2: SGDLS, YYNGEE. The CDR3 consists of 11 residues. The CDR3 DNA is TGTGCCAGCCCCGGGAGGGACGAGCAGTACTTC. This gives the protein CASPGRDEQYF.

The chain has TRBV3-1 (or the pseudogene TRBV3-2) and TRBJ2-5, with 8 bases lining up with TRBD2. Germline lookup yields CDR1 LGHDT and CDR2 YNNKEL (reference sequence). The CDR3 consists of 13 residues. Trimming cost V 4 bases and J 4 bases; bases outside gene matches: 2. The CDR3 nucleotides read TGTGCCAGCAGCCCTAGCGGGTCAGAGACCCAGTACTTC. Translation gives CASSPSGSETQYF.

The chain uses TRBV28 and TRBJ1-2; 7 bases are a match to TRBD1. Germline V gene data show CDR1 as MDHEN and CDR2 as SYDVKM. The CDR3 length is 15 residues. V dropped 5 bases and J dropped 0; count of bases not matched to a gene: 6. DNA of the CDR3: TGTGCCAGCAGTCTAACAGGGGTAGCTAACTATGGCTACACCTTC. It is translated as CASSLTGVANYGYTF.

The V and J genes are TRBV30 and TRBJ2-1; the D is unclear. V dropped 1 base and J dropped 4 bases, with 5 bases sitting between them. Germline V lookup: CDR1 GTSNPN, CDR2 SVGIG (reference sequence). The CDR3 is 12 amino acids. CDR3 amino acids: CAWSAGYNEQFF. CDR3 sequence (DNA): TGTGCCTGGAGTGCGGGTTACAATGAGCAGTTCTTC.

In this sample, this clone turned up a few times. V and J are TRBV2 and TRBJ2-1; D unclear. Germline V gives CDR1 SNHLY, CDR2 FYNNEI. CDR3 size: 16 residues. Trimming shortened V by 3 bases and J by 0 bases, and 12 bases separated the two germline ends. CDR3 amino acids: CASSDPGQSSYNEQFF. The CDR3 bases are TGTGCCAGCAGTGACCCAGGTCAGAGCTCCTACAATGAGCAGTTCTTC.

This clone was seen only a few times. The rearrangement links TRBV29-1 to TRBJ1-2; 11 nucleotides agree with TRBD1. The V and J ends lost 7 bases and 8 bases, in that order; junction bases with no gene match: 12. This CDR3 has 14 residues. Germline assignment: CDR1 SQVTM and CDR2 ANQGSEA. The CDR3 DNA reads as TGCAGCGCCCTACGGGACAGGGGGAGTTTCGGCTACACCTTC. Translated: CSALRDRGSFGYTF. Looking up the rest from reference TRBV29-1 and TRBJ1-2 gives the full variable domain: SAVISQKPSRDICQRGTSLTIQCQVDSQVTMMFWYRQQPGQSLTLIATANQGSEATYESGFVIDKFPISRPNLTFSTLTVSNMSPEDSSIYLCSALRDRGSFGYTFGSGTRLTVV.

The rearrangement links TRBV29-1 to TRBJ2-1; 7 nucleotides line up with TRBD1. The V and J ends lost 5 bases and 6 bases, in that order; junction bases with no gene match: 16. The length of the CDR3 is 16 residues. Looked up from germline, CDR1 is SQVTM and CDR2 is ANQGSEA. CDR3 nucleotides: TGCAGCGTTAAACACTATACACCGACAGGGTTCAATGAGCAGTTCTTC. Translated, it gives CSVKHYTPTGFNEQFF.

J is TRBJ2-1 and V is TRBV6-5; TRBD2 aligns across 9 bases. The germline V gene has CDR1 MNHEY and CDR2 SVGAGI. With V trimmed by 6 bases and J by 8 bases, 11 bases remained unmatched. This CDR3 contains 15 residues. CDR3 amino acids: CASRPQAGGGDEQFF. The DNA for the CDR3 is TGTGCCAGCAGGCCACAGGCGGGGGGGGGCGATGAGCAGTTCTTC.

The V and J genes are TRBV19 and TRBJ1-3; 9 positions agree with TRBD1. Germline trimming cut 3 bases from V and 2 bases from J; bases unmatched to any gene: 2. Per the germline V gene, CDR1 is LNHDA and CDR2 is SQIVND (reference sequence). This CDR3 contains 15 residues. The CDR3 loop reads CASSIGTGTGNTIYF. The CDR3 region has the DNA TGTGCCAGTAGTATCGGGACAGGGACTGGAAACACCATATATTTT. Variable domain in full (rest from reference TRBV19 and TRBJ1-3): DGGITQSPKYLFRKEGQNVTLSCEQNLNHDAMYWYRQDPGQGLRLIYYSQIVNDFQKGDIAEGYSVSREKKESFPLTVTSAQKNPTAFYLCASSIGTGTGNTIYFGEGSWLTVV.

This sequence joins TRBV7-2 and TRBJ2-7; TRBD2 matches 15 bases. Germline CDR1 reads SGHTA; CDR2 reads FQGNSA. After removal of 5 bases from V and 0 bases from J, the junction contained 2 bases not matched to a gene. CDR3 length equals 16 residues. The CDR3 region has the DNA TGTGCCAGCAGCGGACTAGCGGGGGGGGGCTCCTACGAGCAGTACTTC. As protein: CASSGLAGGGSYEQYF.

The chain is built from TRBV18 and TRBJ2-1; D is uncertain. The CDR3 has 15 amino acids. The V gene lost 0 bases and the J gene lost 3 bases, with 9 bases spanning the gap. Per the germline V gene, CDR1 is KGHSH and CDR2 is LQKENI. The CDR3 DNA follows: TGTGCCAGCTCACCACCAAACAGTCTCTACAATGAGCAGTTCTTC. Its protein is CASSPPNSLYNEQFF.

This clone came up once. V and J are TRBV6-2 or TRBV6-3 and TRBJ2-2, with 8 bases fitting TRBD2. The germline V gene encodes CDR1 MNHEY and CDR2 SVGEGT. The V segment lost 6 bases and the J segment 0 bases; nucleotides outside the gene matches: 18. The CDR3 totals 20 residues. CDR3 sequence reads: CASSDGGGPQTITNTGELFF. CDR3 coding DNA: TGTGCCAGCAGCGACGGCGGGGGGCCACAAACTATTACGAACACCGGGGAGCTGTTTTTT.

The chain uses TRBV13 and TRBJ1-6; 9 positions match TRBD1. The CDR3 runs 14 residues. The V and J ends lost 5 bases and 8 bases, in that order; junction bases with no gene match: 4. Germline V gene sequence: CDR1 PRHDT, CDR2 FYEKMQ (reference sequence). The CDR3 bases are TGTGCCAGCAGCCCCGGGACAGGGTATTCACCCCTCCACTTT. It is translated as CASSPGTGYSPLHF.